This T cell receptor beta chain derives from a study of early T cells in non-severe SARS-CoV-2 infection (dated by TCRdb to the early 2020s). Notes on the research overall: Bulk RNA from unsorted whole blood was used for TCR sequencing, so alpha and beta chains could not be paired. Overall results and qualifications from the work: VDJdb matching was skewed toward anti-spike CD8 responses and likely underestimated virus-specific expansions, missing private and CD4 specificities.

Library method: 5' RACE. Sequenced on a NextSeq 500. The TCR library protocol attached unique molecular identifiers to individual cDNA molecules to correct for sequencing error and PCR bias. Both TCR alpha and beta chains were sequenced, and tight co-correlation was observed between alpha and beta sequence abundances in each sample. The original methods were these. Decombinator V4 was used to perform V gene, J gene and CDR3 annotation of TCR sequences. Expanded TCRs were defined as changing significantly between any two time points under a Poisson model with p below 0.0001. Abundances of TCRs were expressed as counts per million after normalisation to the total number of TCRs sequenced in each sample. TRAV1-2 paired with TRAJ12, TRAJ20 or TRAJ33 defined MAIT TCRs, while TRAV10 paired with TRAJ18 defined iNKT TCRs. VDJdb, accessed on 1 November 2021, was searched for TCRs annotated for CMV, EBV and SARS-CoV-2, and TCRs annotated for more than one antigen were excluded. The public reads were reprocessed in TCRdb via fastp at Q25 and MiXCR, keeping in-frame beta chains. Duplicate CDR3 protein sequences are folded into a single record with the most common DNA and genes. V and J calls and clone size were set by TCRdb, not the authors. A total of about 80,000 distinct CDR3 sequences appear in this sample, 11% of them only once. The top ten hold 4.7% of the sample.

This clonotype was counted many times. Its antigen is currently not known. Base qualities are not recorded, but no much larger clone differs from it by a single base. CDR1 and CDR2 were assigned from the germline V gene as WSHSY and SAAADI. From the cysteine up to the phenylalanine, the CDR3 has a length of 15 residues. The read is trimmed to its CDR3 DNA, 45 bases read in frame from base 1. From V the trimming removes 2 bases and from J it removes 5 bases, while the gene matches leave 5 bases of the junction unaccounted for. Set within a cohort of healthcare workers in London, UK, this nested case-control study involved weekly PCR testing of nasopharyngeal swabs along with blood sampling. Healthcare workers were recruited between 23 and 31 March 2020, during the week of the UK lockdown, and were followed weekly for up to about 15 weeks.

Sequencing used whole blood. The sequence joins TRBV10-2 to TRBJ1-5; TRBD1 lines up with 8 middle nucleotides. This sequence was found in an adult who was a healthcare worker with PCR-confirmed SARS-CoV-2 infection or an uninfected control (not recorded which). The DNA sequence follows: TGCGCCAGCAGTGAGGGACAGGGAGATGATCAGCCCCAGCATTTT. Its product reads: CASSEGQGDDQPQHF.